Listed below are T cell receptor beta chains from one sample, sequenced in a study of T cell responses to AZD1222 COVID-19 vaccine. Generated by immunoSEQ multiplex PCR, the TCRdb table keeps only in-frame clones and is missing some. The table shows 45,000 to 60,000 clones, with approximately 83% occurring only once. The sample here was peripheral blood, taken on day 0 of AZD1222 vaccination. The receptors stem from an adult in good health. Both conserved end residues are part of each CDR3. The D gene is left open where the match is weak. The listing skips clone size in some rows; elsewhere it reads once, few, many or a size class.

TRBJ1-6 | NA | NA | TRBV9 | TGTGCCAGCAGCGTAGGATCAGGGTCACCCCTCCACTTT | CASSVGSGSPLHF
TRBJ1-3 | NA | NA | TRBV14 | TGTGCCAGCAGCCAAGTCGGCGGAAACACCATATATTTT | CASSQVGGNTIYF
TRBJ1-1 | TRBD1 | NA | TRBV4-1 | TGCGCCAGCAGCCAATTCCCTCTGGGACAGGTACATACTGAAGCTTTCTTT | CASSQFPLGQVHTEAFF
TRBJ2-7 | NA | NA | TRBV4-2 | TGTGCCAGCAGCCAAGATCCTCAGGACCCGGGCTACGAGCAGTACTTC | CASSQDPQDPGYEQYF
TRBJ2-1 | NA | NA | TRBV4-1 | TGCGCCAGCAGCCGCTCGGGACGGGGGTGGAATGAGCAGTTCTTC | CASSRSGRGWNEQFF
TRBJ1-1 | NA | once | TRBV3-1/TRBV3-2 | TGTGCCAGCAGCCAAGGTGGAAACGGAGGCACTGAAGCTTTCTTT | CASSQGGNGGTEAFF
TRBJ1-1 | NA | NA | TRBV5-1 | TGCGCCAGCAAAGGGACGCGGATGAACACTGAAGCTTTCTTT | CASKGTRMNTEAFF
TRBJ2-5 | TRBD2 | NA | TRBV7-2 | TGTGCCAGCAGCCTAACCTCCGGACTAGCGGGAGAGCCGACCCAGTACTTC | CASSLTSGLAGEPTQYF
TRBJ1-6 | NA | once | TRBV28 | TGTGCCAGCAGTTTAGCGCTGGGACTCCAATCACCCCTCCACTTT | CASSLALGLQSPLHF
TRBJ1-1 | NA | NA | TRBV6-2/TRBV6-3 | TGTGCCAGCAGTCAAAGAGTGAACACTGAAGCTTTCTTT | CASSQRVNTEAFF
TRBJ1-1 | NA | NA | TRBV3-1/TRBV3-2 | TGTGCCAGCAGCCTTTCCGGACAGAATGAAGCTTTCTTT | CASSLSGQNEAFF
TRBJ2-5 | NA | NA | TRBV5-8 | TGTGCCAGCAGCATCGGGACGGTAGTCTCAGAGACCCAGTACTTC | CASSIGTVVSETQYF
TRBJ2-7 | TRBD1 | NA | TRBV5-6 | TGTGCCAGCACGGTCCTGGGACAGCCCTACGAGCAGTACTTC | CASTVLGQPYEQYF
TRBJ2-1 | TRBD2 | NA | TRBV27 | TGTGCCAGCAGTTTAGAACTAGCGGGACCGCAGTTCTTC | CASSLELAGPQFF
TRBJ2-1 | NA | NA | TRBV7-2 | TGTGCCAGCACGAACGGGAGAGAGGGTGAGCAGTTCTTC | CASTNGREGEQFF
TRBJ1-4 | NA | NA | TRBV2 | TGTGCCAGCAGTGAAGCGCGTCTGGGCGAAATTTTT | CASSEARLGEIF
TRBJ2-7 | TRBD2 | NA | TRBV30 | TGTGCCTGGACCCGGACTAGCGGGTCCGAGCAGTACTTC | CAWTRTSGSEQYF
TRBJ2-2 | TRBD2 | NA | TRBV7-2 | TGTGCCAGCACCAAGACTAGCGGGTTTGACACCGGGGAGCTGTTTTTT | CASTKTSGFDTGELFF
TRBJ2-7 | TRBD1 | NA | TRBV7-2 | TGTGCCAGCAGCTTCGACAGGGTTATAGGCGAGCAGTACTTC | CASSFDRVIGEQYF
TRBJ1-2 | NA | NA | TRBV20-1 | TGCAGTGCCCACCGCGGGGGCGGCTACACCTTC | CSAHRGGGYTF
TRBJ2-7 | TRBD2 | NA | TRBV15 | TGTGCCACCTCAGTCAGCGGGAGCTACGAGCAGTACTTC | CATSVSGSYEQYF
TRBJ2-1 | NA | NA | TRBV3-1/TRBV3-2 | TGTGCCAGCAGCCAAGGTACTAGCTACAATGAGCAGTTCTTC | CASSQGTSYNEQFF
TRBJ2-1 | TRBD2 | few | TRBV7-9 | TGTGCCAGCAGCTTAGCAGGCGGGGCGGGAGCGGGATCCTACAATGAGCAGTTCTTC | CASSLAGGAGAGSYNEQFF
TRBJ2-1 | NA | NA | TRBV29-1 | TGCAGCGCCCCCAGGCTAGCGTTCTACAATGAGCAGTTCTTC | CSAPRLAFYNEQFF
TRBJ1-4 | TRBD1 | NA | TRBV6-5 | TGTGCCAGCAGTTCACTAGGGACAGGGAAGGGAGAAAAACTGTTTTTT | CASSSLGTGKGEKLFF
TRBJ2-6 | NA | NA | TRBV6-2/TRBV6-3 | TGTGCCAGCAGCCTGCAGGGATCTGGGGCCAACGTCCTGACTTTC | CASSLQGSGANVLTF
TRBJ2-7 | TRBD1 | NA | TRBV28 | TGTGCCAGCAGTTCCTCGGGACAGGGGACCTACGAGCAGTACTTC | CASSSSGQGTYEQYF
TRBJ2-2 | NA | few | TRBV14 | TGTGCCAGCAGAAAAACGGGCGGGATTGCAACCGGGGAGCTGTTTTTT | CASRKTGGIATGELFF
TRBJ2-2 | NA | NA | TRBV5-1 | TGCGCCAGCAGCTTTCAGGGTGACACCGGGGAGCTGTTTTTT | CASSFQGDTGELFF
TRBJ1-6 | TRBD1 | NA | TRBV5-4 | TGTGCCAGCAGATCAGGGGGTCTGGGGAATTCACCCCTCCACTTT | CASRSGGLGNSPLHF
TRBJ1-1 | NA | NA | TRBV19 | TGTGCCAGTAGTATCGACACGGGCACTGAAGCTTTCTTT | CASSIDTGTEAFF
TRBJ1-5 | TRBD1 | NA | TRBV6-5 | TGTGCCAGCAGACGACAGGGAGGTAGCAATCAGCCCCAGCATTTT | CASRRQGGSNQPQHF
TRBJ2-7 | TRBD1 | once | TRBV3-1/TRBV3-2 | TGTGCCAGCAGCCCCTGGTCCGGGACAGGGAATGCCGAGCAGTACTTC | CASSPWSGTGNAEQYF
TRBJ2-5 | NA | NA | TRBV24-1 | TGTGCCACCAGTGATTCGGCAGTGGGTGGGCAAGAGACCCAGTACTTC | CATSDSAVGGQETQYF
TRBJ2-7 | NA | NA | TRBV28 | TGTGCCAGCCATGTTGTCGGGGACACCTACGAGCAGTACTTC | CASHVVGDTYEQYF
TRBJ2-1 | TRBD2 | NA | TRBV6-1 | TGTGCCAGCAGTGAATACCAACTAGCGGGGAATGAGCAGTTCTTC | CASSEYQLAGNEQFF
TRBJ2-2 | NA | NA | TRBV5-6 | TGTGCCAGCAGCTTGTTAAAAGGGGACGGGGAGCTGTTTTTT | CASSLLKGDGELFF
TRBJ2-1 | NA | NA | TRBV30 | TGTGCCTGGAGTCTGGCAGGGGGGGACAATGAGCAGTTCTTC | CAWSLAGGDNEQFF
TRBJ2-1 | TRBD2 | NA | TRBV5-4 | TGTGCCAGCAGCTTGGGACTAGCGGGAGACAATGAGCAGTTCTTC | CASSLGLAGDNEQFF
TRBJ2-3 | NA | NA | TRBV6-6 | TGTGCCAGCAGTGGTACCACAGATACGCAGTATTTT | CASSGTTDTQYF
TRBJ1-6 | NA | NA | TRBV5-1 | TGCGCCAGCAGCTTGAACGGGGCCAGAGATTCACCCCTCCACTTT | CASSLNGARDSPLHF
TRBJ1-1 | NA | NA | TRBV4-2 | TGTGCCAGCAGCCAAGAGTTCAAAGGTGAAGCTTTCTTT | CASSQEFKGEAFF
TRBJ1-2 | NA | NA | TRBV6-4 | TGTGCCAGCAGTGACTCGACAAACTATGGCTACACCTTC | CASSDSTNYGYTF
TRBJ1-2 | NA | NA | TRBV7-9 | TGTGCCAGCAGCCCCTGGTCGGGGGGCACGAGCTATGGCTACACCTTC | CASSPWSGGTSYGYTF
TRBJ1-5 | NA | once | TRBV11-2 | TGTGCCAGCAGCAAGAATAGCAATCAGCCCCAGCATTTT | CASSKNSNQPQHF
TRBJ2-7 | TRBD2 | NA | TRBV30 | TGTGCCTGGAGGGGGGGACTAGCGGGAGTACTGCGGTACTTC | CAWRGGLAGVLRYF
TRBJ1-5 | NA | NA | TRBV6-5 | TGTGCCAGCAGCCGCGCCCAGGGGAACCAGCCCCAGCATTTT | CASSRAQGNQPQHF
TRBJ2-1 | TRBD1 | NA | TRBV6-2/TRBV6-3 | TGTGCCAGCAGTTACTTAATGGGACAGGGTCGCTACAATGAGCAGTTCTTC | CASSYLMGQGRYNEQFF
TRBJ1-2 | NA | NA | TRBV28 | TGTGCCAGCGCAAGGGGATACAACTATGGCTACACCTTC | CASARGYNYGYTF
TRBJ1-5 | NA | NA | TRBV19 | TGTGCCAGTACTCTGGAGCTCGATAGCAATCAGCCCCAGCATTTT | CASTLELDSNQPQHF
TRBJ2-1 | NA | few | TRBV28 | TGTGCCCATGGGCGCGGCGGGCCCAATGAGCAGTTCTTC | CAHGRGGPNEQFF
TRBJ2-1 | TRBD2 | NA | TRBV9 | TGTGCCAGCAGCGCTTCCGGGACTAGCGGAAACAATGAGCAGTTCTTC | CASSASGTSGNNEQFF
TRBJ1-5 | NA | NA | TRBV19 | TGTGCCAGTAGTACTAGCAATCAGCCCCAGCATTTT | CASSTSNQPQHF
TRBJ2-5 | NA | NA | TRBV19 | TGTGCCAGCGGCCTGCGGGGTAGGGGGCAAGAGACCCAGTACTTC | CASGLRGRGQETQYF
TRBJ1-2 | NA | NA | TRBV12-3/TRBV12-4 | TGTGCCAGCAGCAAGGGGGGGGTCTATGGCTACACCTTC | CASSKGGVYGYTF
TRBJ2-2 | NA | NA | TRBV28 | TGTGCCAGCACGGCGGGGGCTTCGAACACCGGGGAGCTGTTTTTT | CASTAGASNTGELFF
TRBJ2-1 | NA | NA | TRBV21-1 | TGTGCCAGCAGCAGGACGAAAATCACCTCTCAAGGGACTTACTCCTACAATGAGCAGTTCTTC | CASSRTKITSQGTYSYNEQFF